These 5 T cell receptor beta chains share one sample of origin, sequenced in a study of Graves' ophthalmopathy and Graves' hyperthyroidism (dated by TCRdb to the late 2010s). TCRdb names Illumina HiSeq 2000 as the instrument used. For repertoire sequencing, the TCR beta CDR3 regions were amplified from RNA transcripts. The first round was an RT-PCR using HTBI primers with the Qiagen OneStep RT-PCR kit, and this first round was followed by a second-round multiplex PCR, then size selection and purification. TCRdb took the public reads, trimmed them with fastp at Q25, ran MiXCR for clone calling and kept in-frame beta chains. Rows merge per CDR3 protein into single entries with the most common DNA and genes. The sample profile shows under 400,000 distinct CDR3 sequences; roughly 15% of them were found once. Around an eighth of the sample is taken by the ten largest. What was sequenced was peripheral blood. The receptors derive from an adult man with Graves' ophthalmopathy.

This clonotype was picked up many times. The chain has TRBV20-1 and TRBJ1-2; 9 bases fit TRBD1. V shed 6 bases, J shed 8 bases, and the junction held 7 bases outside the gene matches. Germline assignment: CDR1 DFQATT and CDR2 SNEGSKA (reference sequence). CDR3 length: 12 residues. The CDR3 region is CSAASGQGGYTF. The CDR3 bases are TGCAGTGCGGCATCGGGACAGGGAGGCTACACCTTC.

This clonotype showed up many times. This chain connects TRBV19 to TRBJ2-5; TRBD2 is a possible D gene (5 bases). The V gene lost 7 bases and the J gene lost 4 bases, with 22 bases spanning the gap. Germline lookup yields CDR1 LNHDA and CDR2 SQIVND (reference sequence). The CDR3 extends over 16 amino acids. The CDR3 coding sequence is TGTGCCAGTACAACGGGAAGGACGGGCGGTGGAGAGACCCAGTACTTC. This translates into CASTTGRTGGGETQYF.

This clonotype was observed many times. The rearrangement joins TRBV10-3 to TRBJ2-5; 10 positions agree with TRBD2. V was pared by 4 bases and J by 1 base, with 0 bases of the junction left unmatched. Germline CDR1 ENHRY, CDR2 SYGVKD. The CDR3 totals 14 residues. In DNA, the CDR3 is TGTGCCATCAGTGGGACTAGCGGCCAAGAGACCCAGTACTTC. Residues: CAISGTSGQETQYF.

This clonotype was counted ten times or more. The rearrangement joins TRBV19 to TRBJ2-2, with D unresolved. This CDR3 is 13 amino acids long. With 10 bases removed from V and 4 bases from J, the gap between germline ends came to 13 bases. Per the germline V gene, CDR1 is LNHDA and CDR2 is SQIVND (reference sequence). CDR3 nucleotides: TGTGCCACCTCGACCCTTTTCACCGGGGAGCTGTTTTTT. It codes for CATSTLFTGELFF.

This clonotype was detected ten times or more. The rearrangement joins TRBV9 to TRBJ2-5, with TRBD2 as a possible D gene (6 bases). This CDR3 spans 14 amino acids. Germline CDR1 reads SGDLS; CDR2 reads YYNGEE. Trimming removed 3 bases at V and 4 bases at J, with 13 bases between. The CDR3 bases are TGTGCCAGCAGCGCCCAGGAGGGCCTAGAGACCCAGTACTTC. It codes for CASSAQEGLETQYF.